This T cell receptor beta chain comes out of a study of blood T cell repertoires in COVID-19. On the study more broadly: The United States, Italy and Spain provided the acute and convalescent COVID-19 samples. Nucleic acid was either cDNA or gDNA, and it came from T cells, B-cell-depleted T cells, or PBMCs.

This clone was seen a few times. At the DNA level, this CDR3 is encoded by other sequences in the same sample as well. Original processing methods: Nucleated cell number was recorded as an estimate derived from reference gene primer amplification. Libraries were prepared by immunoSEQ multiplex PCR; TCRdb keeps only in-frame clonotypes and omits some of them. V and J calls and clone size are copied from that table; D and trimming were computed from the DNA. The sample has about 230,000 clones, around 84% seen once. The germline V gene has CDR1 SGDLS and CDR2 YYNGEE. The CDR3 is 17 amino acids. The V segment lost 0 bases and the J segment 1 base; nucleotides outside the gene matches: 5.

The gene calls are TRBV9 and TRBJ2-5; the match to TRBD2 covers 11 bases. The clonotype comes from a man in his forties with acute or convalescent COVID-19. Sequencing input: peripheral blood. The CDR3 loop is CASSVGASGGIQETQYF. The CDR3 nucleotides are TGTGCCAGCAGCGTAGGGGCTAGCGGGGGGATCCAAGAGACCCAGTACTTC.